This T cell receptor (beta chain) comes out of a study of blood T cell repertoires in COVID-19. Study as a whole: Nucleic acid was either cDNA or gDNA, and it came from T cells, B-cell-depleted T cells, or PBMCs.

The V gene's germline CDR1 is SEHNR and CDR2 FQNEAQ (reference sequence). V lost 1 base and J lost 6, with 13 bases in between. The CDR3 runs 15 residues. Authors' analysis steps: Estimation of nucleated cell counts was performed using reference gene primer amplification. Repertoires were generated with immunoSEQ multiplex PCR, while TCRdb's copy carries only in-frame clones and drops some. That table gives V, J and clone size, and the DNA gave D and trimming. The profile covers 130,000 to 150,000 clones, with approximately 90% appearing a single time and about 4.1% taken by the ten largest. J is TRBJ2-4 and V is TRBV7-9; the D gene is possibly TRBD1 (5 bases). This clonotype was obtained from a woman in her thirties or forties who had been exposed to COVID-19. The sequencing sample was made of PBMCs or T cells enriched from blood (not recorded which). DNA for the CDR3: TGTGCCAGCAGCTTAGGCTCAGGGATCAGAAACATTCAGTACTTC. Protein product: CASSLGSGIRNIQYF.